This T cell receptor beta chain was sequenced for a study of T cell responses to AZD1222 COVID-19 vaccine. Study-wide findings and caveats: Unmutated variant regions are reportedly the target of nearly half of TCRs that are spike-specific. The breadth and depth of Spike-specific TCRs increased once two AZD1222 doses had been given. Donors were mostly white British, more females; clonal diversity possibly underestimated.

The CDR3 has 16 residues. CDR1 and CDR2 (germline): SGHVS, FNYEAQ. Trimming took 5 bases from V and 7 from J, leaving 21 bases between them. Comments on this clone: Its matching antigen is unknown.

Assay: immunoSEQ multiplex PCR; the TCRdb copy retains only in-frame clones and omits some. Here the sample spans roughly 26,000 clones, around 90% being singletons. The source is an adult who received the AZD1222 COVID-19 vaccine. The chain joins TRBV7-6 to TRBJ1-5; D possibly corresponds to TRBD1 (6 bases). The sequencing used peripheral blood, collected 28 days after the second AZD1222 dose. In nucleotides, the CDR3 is TGTGCCAGCAGCCGAACCGGGGGCGAGGCAGGGCAGCCCCAGCATTTT. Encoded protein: CASSRTGGEAGQPQHF.